The 30 T cell receptor beta chains in this list originate from one sample, sequenced in a study of blood T cell repertoires in COVID-19. Profiled with immunoSEQ multiplex PCR; TCRdb holds only in-frame clones, not every one. This repertoire shows 81,000 or so clones, roughly 90% found once; its top ten account for roughly 12%. Sequenced: peripheral blood. These receptors came from a man in his 70s with active or convalescent COVID-19.

The chain combines TRBV28 with TRBJ1-5; D is possibly TRBD1 (5 bases). Trimming removed 4 bases at V and 1 base at J, with 8 bases between. The CDR3 is made up of 14 amino acids. Germline assignment: CDR1 MDHEN and CDR2 SYDVKM. CDR3 in DNA: TGTGCCAGCAGTTCCCCAGGGAGCAATCAGCCCCAGCATTTT. It yields the protein CASSSPGSNQPQHF.

This clone showed up just once. The V call is TRBV15, the J call TRBJ1-2, with 7 positions matching TRBD1. The CDR3 consists of 15 residues. Germline CDR1 and CDR2: LNHNV and YYDKDF (reference sequence). The J segment lost 8 bases and the V segment lost 1 base, leaving 10 bases of the junction unmatched. The CDR3: CATSRVRDSLGGYTF. CDR3 nucleotides: TGTGCCACCAGCAGAGTCCGGGACAGCCTAGGCGGCTACACCTTC.

The V and J genes are TRBV7-9 and TRBJ1-1; D might be TRBD1 (5 bases). V was cut by 7 bases and J by 2 bases, with 14 bases left in between. There are 14 residues in the CDR3. CDR1 and CDR2 (germline): SEHNR, FQNEAQ (reference sequence). The CDR3 sequence is CASTSYQGNTEAFF. For the CDR3, the DNA is TGTGCCAGCACCTCCTATCAGGGTAACACTGAAGCTTTCTTT.

In DNA, the CDR3 is TGTGCCAGCAGTAGCAGGGGCAACACTGAAGCTTTCTTT. The encoded protein is CASSSRGNTEAFF. V usage is TRBV12-3 or TRBV12-4 and J usage is TRBJ1-1; TRBD1 might be the D (6 bases). V lost 5 bases and J lost 2, with 9 bases in between. This CDR3 is 13 amino acids long.

This sequence joins TRBV29-1 and TRBJ2-3, with TRBD1 as a possible D gene (5 bases). Between the trimmed V and J ends, which lost 4 bases and 1 base, there was a span of 15 bases. The CDR3 sequence is 15 residues long. Germline values: CDR1 SQVTM, CDR2 ANQGSEA. Here the CDR3 DNA reads TGCAGCGTTGGCGAGACAGTACGGGGCACAGATACGCAGTATTTT. Translation gives CSVGETVRGTDTQYF.

The chain joins TRBV27 to TRBJ2-2, with 10 nucleotides matching TRBD2. The CDR3 is made up of 17 amino acids. CDR1 and CDR2 from the germline V gene are MNHEY and SMNVEV (reference sequence). The ends lost 7 bases at V and 4 bases at J; junction bases unmatched: 12. The CDR3 loop reads CASKSRAGGLGTGELFF. In DNA form, the CDR3 reads TGTGCCAGCAAGAGTAGAGCGGGGGGGCTAGGCACCGGGGAGCTGTTTTTT.

This chain uses TRBV6-5 with TRBJ1-3, with D tentatively TRBD1 (5 bases). CDR1 and CDR2 from the germline V gene are MNHEY and SVGAGI. V was shortened by 0 bases and J by 2 bases, with 5 bases between the two germline ends. The CDR3 runs to 14 residues. CDR3 residues: CASSYSTAGNTIYF. As DNA, the CDR3 is TGTGCCAGCAGTTACTCGACAGCTGGAAACACCATATATTTT.

The chain has TRBV2 and TRBJ1-2; D remains ambiguous. The V gene lost 6 bases and the J gene lost 0 bases, with 20 bases spanning the gap. CDR3 size: 17 residues. Germline-derived CDR1 and CDR2 are SNHLY and FYNNEI. CDR3: CASSPRPIKHSNYGYTF. The CDR3 coding sequence is TGTGCCAGCAGCCCCCGCCCGATCAAACATTCTAACTATGGCTACACCTTC.

The chain has TRBV6-1 and TRBJ1-2; D may be TRBD1 (5 bases). From germline, CDR1 is MNHNS and CDR2 SASEGT. Trimming removed 3 bases at V and 8 bases at J, with 13 bases between. The length of the CDR3 is 13 residues. CDR3 residues: CASSDRAERGYTF. As DNA, the CDR3 is TGTGCCAGCAGTGACAGGGCGGAGAGGGGCTACACCTTC.

CDR3 residues: CASSDSGTGYLNEQFF. CDR3 nucleotides: TGTGCCAGCAGCGACTCCGGGACAGGGTATTTAAATGAGCAGTTCTTC. V and J are TRBV9 and TRBJ2-1; 9 positions match TRBD1. The CDR3 is 16 residues long. In germline, CDR1 is SGDLS, CDR2 YYNGEE. V gave up 3 bases and J gave up 7 bases; unmatched junction bases: 11.

The rearrangement uses TRBV5-5 and TRBJ1-6; D gene uncertain. CDR1 is SGHKS and CDR2 is YYEKEE in the germline V gene (reference sequence). V was clipped by 3 bases and J by 7 bases, with 5 bases between them. The CDR3 has 12 residues. For the CDR3, the DNA is TGTGCCAGCAGCTATGGCAATTCACCCCTCCACTTT. Translating it yields CASSYGNSPLHF.

The rearrangement joins TRBV10-1 to TRBJ1-4; TRBD1 aligns across 9 bases. Germline assignment: CDR1 WNHNN and CDR2 SYGVQD (reference sequence). V shed 5 bases, J shed 8 bases, and the junction held 24 bases outside the gene matches. The CDR3 contains 20 residues. As DNA, the CDR3 is TGCGCCAGCAGTACAAAACTCCTTAAATCGGGACAGGGAATCCGGGAAAAACTGTTTTTT. Amino acid sequence: CASSTKLLKSGQGIREKLFF.

The chain is built from TRBV27 and TRBJ2-3; no reliable D call. Germline CDR1 and CDR2: MNHEY and SMNVEV (reference sequence). The length of the CDR3 is 16 residues. Trimming shortened V by 3 bases and J by 0 bases, and 13 bases separated the two germline ends. CDR3 residues: CASSLVPGSSTDTQYF. DNA for the CDR3: TGTGCCAGCAGTTTGGTGCCCGGTTCTAGCACAGATACGCAGTATTTT.

The rearrangement uses TRBV3-1 (or the pseudogene TRBV3-2) and TRBJ2-7, with 8 nucleotides matching TRBD1. V shed 2 bases, J shed 7 bases, and the junction held 4 bases outside the gene matches. This CDR3 comprises 13 residues. Germline V gives CDR1 LGHDT, CDR2 YNNKEL (reference sequence). The CDR3 reads CASSQSRQGEQYF. The CDR3 DNA sequence: TGTGCCAGCAGCCAATCCAGACAGGGGGAGCAGTACTTC.

CDR3 nucleotide sequence: TGTGCCAGCAGTTCTCTCAGCGTCGGCGGCTACACCTTC. Protein: CASSSLSVGGYTF. V usage is TRBV12-3 or TRBV12-4 and J usage is TRBJ1-2, with D unclear. V lost 4 bases to trimming and J lost 8 bases, with 14 bases between them. There are 13 residues in the CDR3.

The chain carries TRBV19 and TRBJ1-5; 9 bases line up with TRBD1. Germline-derived CDR1 and CDR2 are LNHDA and SQIVND (reference sequence). This CDR3 comprises 14 residues. With V trimmed by 7 bases and J by 4 bases, 5 bases remained unmatched. This chain's CDR3 is CASTSDRGNQPQHF. CDR3 nucleotides: TGTGCCAGTACCTCGGACAGGGGAAATCAGCCCCAGCATTTT.

The rearrangement links TRBV5-6 to TRBJ1-4; the D is unclear. Germline V gives CDR1 SGHDT, CDR2 YYEEEE. The CDR3 is made up of 15 amino acids. V was trimmed by 1 base and J by 8 bases, leaving 15 bases between them. CDR3 bases: TGTGCCAGCAGCTTGAGGAATTCGGGTAGAGAAAAACTGTTTTTT. Translating gives CASSLRNSGREKLFF.

This chain joins TRBV28 and TRBJ1-2; D is ambiguous. Germline values: CDR1 MDHEN, CDR2 SYDVKM. CDR3 size: 12 residues. V was shortened by 5 bases and J by 8 bases, with 12 bases between the two germline ends. CDR3 nucleotide sequence: TGTGCCAGCAGTCAGACTCAGAGGGGCTACACCTTC. Amino acids: CASSQTQRGYTF.

The chain recombines TRBV15 with TRBJ2-1; D may be TRBD2 (5 bases). The CDR3 spans 16 residues. Germline V gene sequence: CDR1 LNHNV, CDR2 YYDKDF (reference sequence). V was cut by 1 base and J by 0 bases, with 10 bases left in between. The CDR3 reads CATSRVRVSSYNEQFF. CDR3 DNA: TGTGCCACCAGCAGAGTGCGGGTGAGCTCCTACAATGAGCAGTTCTTC.

This chain uses TRBV7-8 with TRBJ2-3; possibly TRBD1 for D (6 bases). The V gene's germline CDR1 is SGHVS and CDR2 FQNEAQ. This CDR3 has 14 amino acids. The V gene lost 4 bases and the J gene lost 2 bases, with 10 bases spanning the gap. The CDR3 region is CASSYRTATDTQYF. Here the CDR3 DNA reads TGTGCCAGCAGCTATCGGACAGCCACAGATACGCAGTATTTT.

The chain recombines TRBV29-1 with TRBJ2-3; TRBD2 matches 12 bases. Germline lookup yields CDR1 SQVTM and CDR2 ANQGSEA. This CDR3 is 14 amino acids long. J was trimmed by 5 bases and V by 5 bases; bases with no gene match: 5. CDR3 bases: TGCAGCGTTACCGCTAGCGGGGGGGGAGATACGCAGTATTTT. It encodes CSVTASGGGDTQYF.

CDR3 protein: CASQDSSREQFF. In nucleotides, the CDR3 is TGTGCCAGCCAGGACTCTTCACGCGAGCAGTTCTTC. The V gene is TRBV12-3 or TRBV12-4, the J gene TRBJ2-1; tentatively, D is TRBD2 (5 bases). The CDR3 extends over 12 amino acids. Deletions cut 8 bases from V and 10 bases from J, with 15 bases between.

The chain combines TRBV7-2 with TRBJ2-1; TRBD1 agrees at 7 bases. This CDR3 comprises 13 residues. Germline V gene sequence: CDR1 SGHTA, CDR2 FQGNSA. Trimming cost V 3 bases and J 9 bases; bases outside gene matches: 5. CDR3 coding DNA: TGTGCCAGCAGCTTTGCCCACAGGGGTGAGCAGTTCTTC. This codes for CASSFAHRGEQFF.

V and J are TRBV3-1 (or the pseudogene TRBV3-2) and TRBJ1-1; D call uncertain. This CDR3 has 16 residues. Germline CDR1 and CDR2: LGHDT and YNNKEL (reference sequence). The V and J ends lost 4 bases and 1 base respectively, with 16 bases between them. In nucleotides, the CDR3 is TGTGCCAGCAGCCTTCCCCGCCCGGGAGGGAACACTGAAGCTTTCTTT. As protein: CASSLPRPGGNTEAFF.

This chain links TRBV9 with TRBJ1-2, with D uncertain. This CDR3 has 13 amino acids. The germline gives CDR1 SGDLS, CDR2 YYNGEE. V lost 4 bases and J 2 bases, leaving 9 bases between the germline ends. In DNA form, the CDR3 reads TGTGCCAGCAGCACCCAACAAAACTATGGCTACACCTTC. As protein: CASSTQQNYGYTF.

The rearrangement links TRBV28 to TRBJ1-1; D gene unclear. CDR1 is MDHEN and CDR2 is SYDVKM in the germline V gene. V lost 7 bases, J lost 1 base, and 13 bases lay in between. The CDR3 spans 14 residues. The CDR3 spells CASNPGRGNTEAFF. The CDR3 nucleotides read TGTGCCAGCAATCCCGGTCGGGGGAACACTGAAGCTTTCTTT. The full variable domain, with the rest looked up from reference TRBV28 and TRBJ1-1, is DVKVTQSSRYLVKRTGEKVFLECVQDMDHENMFWYRQDPGLGLRLIYFSYDVKMKEKGDIPEGYSVSREKKERFSLILESASTNQTSMYLCASNPGRGNTEAFFGQGTRLTVV.

The genes are TRBV28 and TRBJ1-3; 8 bases are shared with TRBD1. With V trimmed by 5 bases and J by 0 bases, 9 bases remained unmatched. The CDR3 runs to 17 residues. The germline CDR1 and CDR2 sequences are MDHEN and SYDVKM. The CDR3 DNA reads TGTGCCAGCAGTCCAGGGGGCAGGGGCATCTCTGGAAACACCATATATTTT. It translates to CASSPGGRGISGNTIYF.

The CDR3 loop reads CASSSAADRAYGYTF. DNA of the CDR3: TGTGCCAGCAGCTCGGCAGCCGACAGGGCCTATGGCTACACCTTC. The chain couples TRBV11-2 to TRBJ1-2, with 7 bases aligning to TRBD1. Germline lookup yields CDR1 SGHAT and CDR2 FQNNGV. Unmatched junction bases numbered 9, after V lost 4 bases and J lost 4 bases. CDR3 length: 15 residues.

The rearrangement joins TRBV5-1 to TRBJ1-1; possibly TRBD1 for D (6 bases). Trimming removed 2 bases from V and 4 bases from J, with 9 bases in between. There are 13 residues in the CDR3. Germline CDR1 reads SGHRS; CDR2 reads YFSETQ. The CDR3 DNA reads as TGCGCCAGCAGCTTACAGGGTGGCACTGAAGCTTTCTTT. The encoded protein is CASSLQGGTEAFF. Complete variable domain (other parts from reference TRBV5-1 and TRBJ1-1): KAGVTQTPRYLIKTRGQQVTLSCSPISGHRSVSWYQQTPGQGLQFLFEYFSETQRNKGNFPGRFSGRQFSNSRSEMNVSTLELGDSALYLCASSLQGGTEAFFGQGTRLTVV.

The chain uses TRBV5-8 and TRBJ1-1; tentative D call: TRBD1 (5 bases). V shed 0 bases and J shed 2 bases, with 11 bases lying between them. This CDR3 contains 15 residues. From germline, CDR1 is SGHTS and CDR2 YDEGEE. For the CDR3, the DNA is TGTGCCAGCAGCTTGGGGGCAGGGATAAACACTGAAGCTTTCTTT. Translation gives CASSLGAGINTEAFF.